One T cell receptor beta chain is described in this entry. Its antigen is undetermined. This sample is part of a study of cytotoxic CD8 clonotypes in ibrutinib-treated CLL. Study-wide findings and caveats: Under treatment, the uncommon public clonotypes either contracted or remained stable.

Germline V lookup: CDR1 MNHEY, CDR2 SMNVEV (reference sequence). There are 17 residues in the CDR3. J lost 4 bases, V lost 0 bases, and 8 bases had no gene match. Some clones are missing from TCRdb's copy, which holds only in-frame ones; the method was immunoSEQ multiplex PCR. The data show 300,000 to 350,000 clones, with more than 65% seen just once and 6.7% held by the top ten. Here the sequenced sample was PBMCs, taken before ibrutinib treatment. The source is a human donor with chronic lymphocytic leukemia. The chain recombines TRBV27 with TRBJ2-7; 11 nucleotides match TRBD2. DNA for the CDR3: TGTGCCAGCAGTTTATCGTGGGTAGCGGGAGGGCCATACGAGCAGTACTTC. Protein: CASSLSWVAGGPYEQYF.